This TCR beta chain was identified in a study of somatic mutations in cytotoxic T cells in rheumatoid arthritis. Across the whole study: Peripheral blood samples of roughly 29 ml EDTA were taken from patients directly after diagnosis and before treatment.

Per the authors' pipeline: The authors rarely found patient CD8+ clones larger than 1% matching published virus-specific TCRB sequences. Profiled with immunoSEQ multiplex PCR; TCRdb holds only in-frame clones, not every one. From that table come the V and J calls and clone size; the DNA was used to work out D and trimming. The repertoire holds 15,000 to 20,000 clones, with 82% as singletons. The CDR3 consists of 12 residues. Between the trimmed V and J ends, which lost 0 bases and 9 bases, there was a span of 7 bases. In germline, CDR1 is SGHKS, CDR2 YYEKEE (reference sequence). As for this clone: Its cognate antigen is unknown.

General study results and limits: A slight TRBV07 underrepresentation in rheumatoid arthritis patients was reported without multiple-comparison adjustment.

Sequences were obtained from CD8+ T cells sorted from blood. The TCR comes from a woman aged 45-65 years with rheumatoid arthritis. V usage is TRBV5-5 and J usage is TRBJ2-1, with D possibly being TRBD2 (6 bases). CDR3 DNA sequence: TGTGCCAGCAGCTTGGGGGGAGGTGAGCAGTTCTTC. Its protein product is CASSLGGGEQFF.